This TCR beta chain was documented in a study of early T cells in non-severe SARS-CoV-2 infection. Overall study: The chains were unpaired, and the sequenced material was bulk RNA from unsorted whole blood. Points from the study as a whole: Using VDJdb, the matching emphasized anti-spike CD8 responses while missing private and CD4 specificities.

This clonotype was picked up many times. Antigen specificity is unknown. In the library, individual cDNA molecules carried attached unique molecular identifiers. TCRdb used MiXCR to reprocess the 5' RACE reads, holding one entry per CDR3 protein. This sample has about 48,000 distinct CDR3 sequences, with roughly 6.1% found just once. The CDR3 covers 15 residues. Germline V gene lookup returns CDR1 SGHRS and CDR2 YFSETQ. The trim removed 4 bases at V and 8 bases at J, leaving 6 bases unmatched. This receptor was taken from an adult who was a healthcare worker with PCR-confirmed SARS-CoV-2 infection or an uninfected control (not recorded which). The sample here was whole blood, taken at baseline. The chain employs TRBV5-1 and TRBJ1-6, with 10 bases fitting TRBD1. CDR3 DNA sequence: TGCGCCAGCAGCCAGGGACAGGGGAGGCATTCACCCCTCCACTTT. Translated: CASSQGQGRHSPLHF.